The 18 T cell receptor beta chains presented below share a single source sample, sequenced in a study of PD-1 blockade in mismatch repair-deficient tumors. Only in-frame clones appear in the TCRdb table, and some are missing; sequencing was by immunoSEQ multiplex PCR. The sample has over 20,000 clones, under 85% seen once. The starting material was peripheral blood, obtained 12 weeks after starting pembrolizumab. All receptors come from an adult with mismatch repair-deficient cancer.

V is TRBV10-3 and J is TRBJ2-7, with 10 bases aligning to TRBD2. This CDR3 has 13 residues. CDR1 and CDR2 from the germline V gene are ENHRY and SYGVKD. Unmatched junction bases numbered 4, after V lost 8 bases and J lost 3 bases. For the CDR3, the DNA is TGTGCCATCGGCGCTAGCGGGAGCTACGAGCAGTACTTC. Translating gives CAIGASGSYEQYF.

This chain connects TRBV5-1 to TRBJ1-2, with 9 bases fitting TRBD1. Germline V gives CDR1 SGHRS, CDR2 YFSETQ. V dropped 4 bases and J dropped 4; count of bases not matched to a gene: 8. The CDR3 consists of 15 residues. CDR3 in amino acids: CASSADRGQFYGYTF. Written as DNA, the CDR3 is TGCGCCAGCAGCGCGGACAGGGGCCAGTTCTATGGCTACACCTTC.

The chain uses TRBV28 and TRBJ1-2; no reliable D call. Deletions cut 5 bases from V and 4 bases from J, with 8 bases between. Germline values: CDR1 MDHEN, CDR2 SYDVKM. The CDR3 has 12 amino acids. In nucleotides, the CDR3 is TGTGCCAGCAGTGGTCTCACCTATGGCTACACCTTC. Its protein is CASSGLTYGYTF.

This clone was seen only a few times. This rearrangement joins TRBV6-1 to TRBJ1-5, with D hard to call. Germline CDR1 is MNHNS and CDR2 is SASEGT. CDR3 length: 13 amino acids. The V gene lost 7 bases and the J gene lost 4 bases, with 11 bases spanning the gap. In nucleotides, the CDR3 is TGTGCCAGCATGCAGGACGGAAATCAGCCCCAGCATTTT. It encodes CASMQDGNQPQHF.

This clone was counted a few times. The chain couples TRBV9 to TRBJ2-7; a weak D match, TRBD2 (5 bases). The germline V gene has CDR1 SGDLS and CDR2 YYNGEE. There are 14 residues in the CDR3. Trimming left V 4 bases short and J 0 bases short, with 11 bases between. CDR3 nucleotide sequence: TGTGCCAGCAGCTCCCAAGGGAGCTCCTACGAGCAGTACTTC. Protein sequence: CASSSQGSSYEQYF.

V and J are TRBV19 and TRBJ1-1; weak D call: TRBD1 (5 bases). The germline V and J ends were trimmed by 6 bases and 5 bases, with 13 bases remaining between them. Germline V gives CDR1 LNHDA, CDR2 SQIVND (reference sequence). The CDR3 spans 13 residues. CDR3 sequence (DNA): TGTGCCAGTAGCACGACACCAGGGACTGAAGCTTTCTTT. It translates to CASSTTPGTEAFF.

Note on this clone: The same CDR3 is also encoded by other DNA sequences in this sample. The rearrangement uses TRBV7-9 and TRBJ2-7; 9 nucleotides line up with TRBD1. The germline gives CDR1 SEHNR, CDR2 FQNEAQ (reference sequence). The length of the CDR3 is 14 residues. Trimming took 5 bases from V and 5 from J; bases not matched to a gene: 7. The CDR3 loop reads CASSLDRGGDEQYF. The CDR3 DNA reads as TGTGCCAGCAGCCTGGACAGGGGAGGCGACGAGCAGTACTTC.

V and J are TRBV7-3 and TRBJ2-1; the match to TRBD2 covers 7 bases. Trimming cost V 5 bases and J 7 bases; bases outside gene matches: 5. Germline V gene sequence: CDR1 SGHTA, CDR2 FQGTGA. This CDR3 is built from 13 residues. CDR3 DNA: TGTGCCAGCAGCCGGGACTACCTAAATGAGCAGTTCTTC. Protein: CASSRDYLNEQFF.

The chain is built from TRBV19 and TRBJ2-1; unclear D gene. The CDR3 runs to 15 residues. The germline gives CDR1 LNHDA, CDR2 SQIVND (reference sequence). Trimming took off 4 bases at V and 2 bases at J, with 12 bases between the two ends. Here the CDR3 DNA reads TGTGCCAGTAGTAAGGGCCTGGAACCCTACAATGAGCAGTTCTTC. Its protein product is CASSKGLEPYNEQFF.

The chain uses TRBV13 and TRBJ2-7; TRBD1 matches at 11 bases. This CDR3 comprises 16 residues. Per germline, CDR1 PRHDT and CDR2 FYEKMQ (reference sequence). The ends lost 5 bases at V and 0 bases at J; junction bases unmatched: 6. The DNA for the CDR3 is TGTGCCAGCAGCGCCGCGGGGACAGGGGGCTCCTACGAGCAGTACTTC. It specifies CASSAAGTGGSYEQYF.

This clone appeared once. The chain carries TRBV11-2 and TRBJ2-3; TRBD2 matches at 11 bases. The CDR3 spans 18 residues. The germline V gene encodes CDR1 SGHAT and CDR2 FQNNGV. Trimming at V came to 3 bases and at J to 8 bases, leaving 16 bases not matched to a gene. CDR3 bases: TGTGCCAGCAGCTTCTTCCCGACTAGCGGGGACCGTGGTGGTACGCAGTATTTT. Translation gives CASSFFPTSGDRGGTQYF.

The rearrangement joins TRBV5-1 to TRBJ2-4; possible D gene TRBD2, 6 bases. Trimming cost V 5 bases and J 5 bases, with 14 bases left between them. Germline values: CDR1 SGHRS, CDR2 YFSETQ. This CDR3 spans 14 amino acids. The CDR3 coding sequence is TGCGCCAGCAGAGACATCCCGGGGGAAAACATTCAGTACTTC. Translated: CASRDIPGENIQYF. The entire variable domain, with the rest obtained from reference TRBV5-1 and TRBJ2-4, is as follows: KAGVTQTPRYLIKTRGQQVTLSCSPISGHRSVSWYQQTPGQGLQFLFEYFSETQRNKGNFPGRFSGRQFSNSRSEMNVSTLELGDSALYLCASRDIPGENIQYFGAGTRLSVL.

V usage is TRBV29-1 and J usage is TRBJ2-2; tentatively, D is TRBD2 (7 bases). The CDR3 has 16 residues. V was trimmed by 4 bases and J by 1 base, leaving 16 bases between them. Germline loops: CDR1 SQVTM, CDR2 ANQGSEA. This CDR3 is CSVGWGGHQNTGELFF. CDR3 DNA sequence: TGCAGCGTTGGATGGGGGGGACACCAGAACACCGGGGAGCTGTTTTTT.

V and J are TRBV9 and TRBJ1-1, with no clear D. The CDR3 extends over 13 amino acids. The germline V gene encodes CDR1 SGDLS and CDR2 YYNGEE. V shed 3 bases and J shed 2 bases, with 8 bases lying between them. The CDR3 coding sequence is TGTGCCAGCAGCGACCGAGGTAACACTGAAGCTTTCTTT. It encodes CASSDRGNTEAFF.

V and J are TRBV5-1 and TRBJ2-7, with 10 bases lining up with TRBD1. V lost 4 bases to trimming and J lost 8 bases; unmatched junction nucleotides: 12. Germline CDR1 and CDR2: SGHRS and YFSETQ. The CDR3 consists of 15 residues. The CDR3 protein is CASSPVGDRGSQQYF. The CDR3 DNA reads TGCGCCAGCAGCCCCGTGGGGGACAGGGGCAGTCAGCAGTACTTC.

In this sample, this clone turned up a few times. The chain carries TRBV5-1 and TRBJ2-7, with TRBD2 as a possible D gene (6 bases). V lost 5 bases to trimming and J lost 7 bases, with 22 bases between them. Germline V gene data show CDR1 as SGHRS and CDR2 as YFSETQ. There are 15 residues in the CDR3. Here the CDR3 reads CASRGGLQGVGEQYF. The CDR3 nucleotides are TGCGCCAGCAGGGGGGGACTCCAAGGTGTCGGGGAGCAGTACTTC.

This rearrangement joins TRBV19 to TRBJ2-6; 8 positions agree with TRBD1. The CDR3 runs to 18 residues. Per germline, CDR1 LNHDA and CDR2 SQIVND (reference sequence). Trimming took 4 bases from V and 0 from J; bases not matched to a gene: 8. CDR3 sequence (DNA): TGTGCCAGTAGTACAGGGGGCAACTCCCTCTCTGGGGCCAACGTCCTGACTTTC. This sequence encodes CASSTGGNSLSGANVLTF. Based on the CDR3 plus reference TRBV19 and TRBJ2-6, the full variable domain is DGGITQSPKYLFRKEGQNVTLSCEQNLNHDAMYWYRQDPGQGLRLIYYSQIVNDFQKGDIAEGYSVSREKKESFPLTVTSAQKNPTAFYLCASSTGGNSLSGANVLTFGAGSRLTVL.

The chain employs TRBV7-3 and TRBJ2-4, with D tentatively TRBD1 or TRBD2 (5 bases each). Germline V CDR1 and CDR2: SGHTA, FQGTGA. The V gene lost 2 bases and the J gene lost 14 bases, with 19 bases spanning the gap. There are 14 residues in the CDR3. This CDR3 reads CASSLGTASGPEYF. CDR3 sequence (DNA): TGTGCCAGCAGCTTAGGGACGGCCTCGGGGCCGGAGTACTTC.